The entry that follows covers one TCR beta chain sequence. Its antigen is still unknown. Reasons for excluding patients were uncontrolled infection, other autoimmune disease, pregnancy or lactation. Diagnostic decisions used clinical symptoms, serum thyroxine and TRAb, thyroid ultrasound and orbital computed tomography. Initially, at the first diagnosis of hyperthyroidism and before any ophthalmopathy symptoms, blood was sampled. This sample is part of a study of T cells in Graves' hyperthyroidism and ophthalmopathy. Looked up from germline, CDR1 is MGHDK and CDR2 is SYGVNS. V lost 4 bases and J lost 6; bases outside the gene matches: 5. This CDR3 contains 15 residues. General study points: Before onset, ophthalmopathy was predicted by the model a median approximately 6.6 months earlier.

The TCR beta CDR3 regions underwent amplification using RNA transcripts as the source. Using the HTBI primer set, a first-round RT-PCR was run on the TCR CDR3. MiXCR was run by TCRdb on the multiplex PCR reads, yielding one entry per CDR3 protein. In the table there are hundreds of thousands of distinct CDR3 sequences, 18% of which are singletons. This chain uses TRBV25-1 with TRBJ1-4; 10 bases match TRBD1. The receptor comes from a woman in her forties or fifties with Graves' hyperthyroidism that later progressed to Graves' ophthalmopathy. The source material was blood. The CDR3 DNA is TGTGCCAGCAGTGTACAGACAGGGGGCGATGAAAAACTGTTTTTT. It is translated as CASSVQTGGDEKLFF.